Sequencing of this TCR beta chain was carried out in a study of cytomegalovirus exposure and HLA in healthy donors. Findings and caveats of the study: A missense DCLRE1C variant was associated with V- and J-gene trimming of TCR beta chains in a later analysis, and an independent cohort replicated the association.

PCR used 60 Vbeta primers and 13 Jbeta primers. Clones were sequenced by immunoSEQ multiplex PCR, and TCRdb holds only the in-frame ones, with some missing. The repertoire table contains 140,000 or so clones. The CDR3 is made up of 14 amino acids. Germline V gives CDR1 LNHDA, CDR2 SQIVND (reference sequence). V was trimmed by 6 bases and J by 5 bases, leaving 16 bases between them. As to this clone: Its target is not known.

The sample was PBMCs. The chain is built from TRBV19 and TRBJ1-2; D uncertain. The sequence was collected from a male donor in good health and CMV-seronegative. As DNA, the CDR3 is TGTGCCAGTAGCCCCCCTGCAAGCTGGTATGGCTACACCTTC. It specifies CASSPPASWYGYTF.